The TCR beta chain under discussion was sequenced for a study of CD8 T cells in Susac syndrome (dated by TCRdb to the late 2010s). In the study overall: The study used repertoire sequencing to test whether antigen drove CD8+ T cell activation and differentiation in Susac syndrome.

The CDR3 goes from the cysteine to the phenylalanine over 16 residues. The only DNA kept is the CDR3, 48 bases in frame from the first base. Sequences SGDLS (CDR1) and YYNGEE (CDR2) are obtained from the germline V gene. V is reduced by 0 bases and J by 8 bases, leaving a spacing of 15 bases between them. Study-wide conclusions, independent of this receptor: The TCR sequencing and HLA analysis was acknowledged to have included a relatively small number of individuals.

RNA was extracted using the RNeasy kit, and roughly 0.45 to 1 ug of the RNA was reverse transcribed with random hexamers. TCR beta CDR3 regions were amplified with the immunoSEQ multiplex PCR assay covering 54 Vbeta and 13 Jbeta segments. Bias from PCR amplification was corrected by using a synthetic template baseline for primer optimization and for computational correction. The authors processed their data as follows. Reads were annotated to V, D and J genes per IMGT and analyzed with immunoSEQ Analyzer, keeping only productive sequences. To calculate clonality, Shannon entropy was normalized by log2 of the number of productive unique sequences and then subtracted from one. For each patient and control, public and private clones were evaluated within the 100 most prevalent clones. Susac-specific clones were defined as absent from healthy and MS cohorts, around 970 published viral clones and other ImmuneACCESS disease sequences. TCRdb passed the public sequencing reads through fastp at Q25 and MiXCR, retaining productive beta sequences. Each CDR3 protein appears once, grouped with its most common genes and DNA. The V and J calls were not made by the authors but by TCRdb's processing. The sample has around 120,000 distinct CDR3 sequences on record, around 94% of them singletons. The leading ten clones occupy over 0.1% of the sample.

Peripheral blood CD8+ and CD4+ T cells from healthy donors, Susac syndrome patients and multiple sclerosis patients were profiled using high-throughput TCR beta sequencing. Multiple sclerosis controls were treatment-naive patients with stable or active relapsing-remitting disease fulfilling revised McDonald criteria. Bulk CD8+ and CD4+ T cells were purified by magnetic negative isolation, whereas CD8+ TEMRA cells were enriched by FACS. Blood was drawn into EDTA tubes, processed within 24 hours, and PBMCs were isolated by density gradient centrifugation. PBMCs destined for TCR sequencing were cryopreserved in liquid nitrogen and later thawed in a 37 °C water bath. The sorted or isolated CD4+, CD8+ and CD8+ TEMRA cells had a purity of 90% or higher. In regard to this clonotype: Its antigen remains unidentified. Base quality data are lacking; no much larger clone is found one base away.

The chain is assembled from TRBV9 and TRBJ1-6; tentative D gene TRBD1, with 6 bases matching. The sequencing input was CD4+ T cells from PBMCs. The clonotype originates from a human donor with multiple sclerosis. CDR3 loop: CASSVVPTGEDSPLHF. The DNA sequence is given as TGTGCCAGCAGCGTAGTTCCGACAGGTGAAGATTCACCCCTCCACTTT.